These 5 T cell receptor beta chains came from one sample sequenced in a study of cytomegalovirus exposure and HLA in healthy donors. Use of 60 Vbeta and 13 Jbeta primers characterized the PCR. The table came from immunoSEQ multiplex PCR; TCRdb's copy has only in-frame clones and leaves some out. The sample has about 110,000 clones; 78% are singletons. Sequenced: PBMCs. The receptors here all came from a man aged 30-40 years in good health and CMV-seronegative.

This sequence joins TRBV7-8 and TRBJ2-1; tentatively, D is TRBD2 (5 bases). The ends were cut back, 3 bases at V and 9 bases at J, with 12 bases in the middle. The CDR3 covers 13 residues. Germline V gives CDR1 SGHVS, CDR2 FQNEAQ. The CDR3 spells CASSLDVGSEQFF. The CDR3 coding sequence is TGTGCCAGCAGCTTGGACGTGGGGAGTGAGCAGTTCTTC.

This rearrangement joins TRBV5-1 to TRBJ2-3, with 8 positions matching TRBD2. J was trimmed by 2 bases and V by 0 bases; bases with no gene match: 2. This CDR3 has 15 residues. The germline CDR1 and CDR2 sequences are SGHRS and YFSETQ. CDR3 sequence: CASSLGGGLTDTQYF. The CDR3, as DNA: TGCGCCAGCAGCTTGGGCGGGGGGCTCACAGATACGCAGTATTTT.

This chain joins TRBV29-1 and TRBJ2-3; no reliable D call. The CDR3 has 11 amino acids. Germline V gene sequence: CDR1 SQVTM, CDR2 ANQGSEA. V was cut by 6 bases and J by 4 bases, with 8 bases left in between. CDR3 nucleotides: TGCAGCGTCTCCCAGGCAGATACGCAGTATTTT. Translated: CSVSQADTQYF.

The gene calls are TRBV7-6 and TRBJ2-2; TRBD2 might be the D (6 bases). The CDR3 consists of 17 residues. Germline V gene sequence: CDR1 SGHVS, CDR2 FNYEAQ. V lost 0 bases and J 6 bases, leaving 17 bases between the germline ends. The chain's CDR3 is CASSLASGGGLAGELFF. Written as DNA, the CDR3 is TGTGCCAGCAGCTTAGCGTCCGGGGGTGGATTGGCCGGGGAGCTGTTTTTT.

The chain employs TRBV7-2 and TRBJ2-1; 12 nucleotides align to TRBD2. J was trimmed by 6 bases and V by 5 bases; bases with no gene match: 5. The CDR3 has 15 amino acids. Germline V CDR1 and CDR2: SGHTA, FQGNSA. Here the CDR3 reads CASSPLAGGSNEQFF. CDR3 nucleotide sequence: TGTGCCAGCAGCCCCCTAGCGGGGGGGAGCAATGAGCAGTTCTTC.